This T cell receptor (beta chain) was identified in a study of blood T cell repertoires in COVID-19 (dated by TCRdb to the early 2020s). General notes on the study: Samples covering the acute and convalescent phases of COVID-19 were provided by collaborators in the United States, Italy and Spain. The repertoires were released in a freely available public database intended as a resource for research on the immune response to SARS-CoV-2. The prospective study material was composed of cDNA or gDNA derived from T cells, B-cell-depleted T cells, or PBMCs. Subjects who had been exposed to COVID-19, were actively infected with it, or had recovered from it provided the deeply sampled blood TCRbeta repertoires that made up the dataset. The samples were drawn from two sources: the first 160 participants of the ongoing ImmuneRACE study, and 1,200 or so subjects contributed by 6 global collaborators. A de-identified subject ID, COVID-19 status, age in years and sex were almost always included in the sample metadata. Where HLA class I and class II types were available, the types were taken from metadata supplied by the sample provider, not from assay-based typing.

What the study reported, not specific to this receptor: The amount of clinical and demographic metadata varied by source and participant and was provided uncurated.

The germline V gene provides CDR1 MNHEY and CDR2 SVGAGI. Inclusive of the bounding cysteine and phenylalanine, the CDR3 is 13 residues long. CDR3 DNA only is kept here, 39 bases in frame from base 1. Trimmed from V: 7 bases; trimmed from J: 4 bases; junction bases lacking a gene match: 6. TCRbeta CDR3 regions were amplified from genomic DNA by means of the immunoSEQ Assay, a bias-controlled multiplex PCR. From the authors' description of their analysis: Within the assay, amplification of reference gene primers was used to estimate how many nucleated cells each sample contained. To quantify the absolute abundance of each unique TCRbeta CDR3 rearrangement, sequence reads were collapsed and filtered. For each sample, productive Simpson clonality was calculated as the square root of Simpson's diversity index across productive rearrangements. TCRdb provides this immuneACCESS table in a form limited to in-frame rearrangements. Some clones are lacking; in checked studies, under half of them reflect an unresolved V gene, and why the rest are absent is not known. V, J and clone size were drawn from that table, and D and trimming were deduced from the DNA. Here the sample has 68,000 or so clones; roughly nine tenths occur a single time. 8.2% of the sample comes from the top ten.

Note on this clone: Its cognate antigen has yet to be identified. Within one base of it there is no much larger clone, and no base qualities were kept. The sample contains more than one DNA sequence encoding this CDR3.

Each collaborating institution followed its own protocols to collect whole blood in K2EDTA tubes. For TCRbeta analysis, collaborators shipped samples as frozen whole blood, isolated PBMCs, or DNA extracted from either of those sample types. The source material was peripheral blood. This clonotype originated in a man in his fifties with active COVID-19. In this chain, TRBV6-5 is recombined with TRBJ1-2; 7 bases in between match TRBD1. The CDR3 corresponds to CASTTHRGYGYTF. The bases read TGTGCCAGCACTACTCACAGGGGCTATGGCTACACCTTC.